The clone carrying this T cell receptor (beta chain) was picked up a small number of times. CD8+CD4-CCR7+CD45RA+ cells were sorted as naive CD8 T cells. This specimen belongs to a study of molecular identifiers for immune sequencing clone quantification. Each CDR3 protein is one row after TCRdb ran MiXCR on the PCR reads. The table lists more than 250,000 distinct CDR3 sequences, over 20% of them singletons. V lost 5 bases, J lost 1 base, and 11 bases lay in between. Germline values: CDR1 SNHLY, CDR2 FYNNEI. The CDR3 has 14 amino acids. Sample: naive CD8+ T cells from blood, with Jurkat cell RNA spiked in. The sample's subset: FACS-sorted CD8+CD4-CCR7+CD45RA+ naive T cells. The rearrangement joins TRBV2 to TRBJ1-1, with D uncertain. This clonotype was sampled from a human donor in good health. Some libraries in this study had Jurkat cell RNA spiked in. CDR3 DNA sequence: TGTGCCAGCAGTTATGTAGCTAGGAACACTGAAGCTTTCTTT. It encodes CASSYVARNTEAFF.